Presented here are 13 T cell receptor beta chains from one specimen sequenced in a study of blood T cell repertoires in COVID-19. Here immunoSEQ multiplex PCR was the method, and the copy in TCRdb shows in-frame clones only, minus some. The top ten hold roughly 1.6% of the sample, which has fewer than 350,000 clones, nearly 90% seen once. The sample taken for sequencing was PBMCs or T cells enriched from blood (not recorded which). All receptors come from a woman aged 18-35 years with acute COVID-19.

The chain has TRBV19 and TRBJ1-5, with a possible D match to TRBD1 (5 bases). V lost 6 bases and J 6 bases, leaving 12 bases between the germline ends. The germline CDR1 and CDR2 sequences are LNHDA and SQIVND (reference sequence). This CDR3 has 13 amino acids. The chain's CDR3 is CASRDILGQPQHF. Written as DNA, the CDR3 is TGTGCCAGTAGGGACATACTTGGTCAGCCCCAGCATTTT.

The chain couples TRBV21-1 to TRBJ2-5; TRBD2 is the table's D call and was not checked against the DNA. TRBV21-1 is noted as a pseudogene. The CDR3 is made up of 14 amino acids. The CDR3 protein is CASSKARQQETQYF. As DNA, the CDR3 is TGTGCCAGCAGCAAAGCGCGGCAGCAAGAGACCCAGTACTTC.

This chain links TRBV4-2 with TRBJ2-3, with TRBD2 identical over 12 bases. V lost 0 bases to trimming and J lost 0 bases; unmatched junction nucleotides: 4. CDR1 LGHNA and CDR2 YNFKEQ come from the germline V gene. This CDR3 is built from 18 residues. The CDR3 bases are TGTGCCAGCAGCCAAGATCCCGGACTAGCGGGGAGCACAGATACGCAGTATTTT. The encoded protein is CASSQDPGLAGSTDTQYF.

The sample holds one count of this clone. The chain employs TRBV5-1 and TRBJ2-5; TRBD2 aligns across 10 bases. Germline CDR1 is SGHRS and CDR2 is YFSETQ. V lost 4 bases, J lost 6 bases, and 9 bases stayed unmatched. This CDR3 has 15 residues. This CDR3 reads CASSRAGGDMQTQYF. CDR3 nucleotide sequence: TGCGCCAGCAGCCGAGCGGGAGGGGACATGCAGACCCAGTACTTC.

The gene calls are TRBV19 and TRBJ2-5; D perhaps matches TRBD2 (5 bases). CDR3 size: 16 residues. Deletions cut 5 bases from V and 5 bases from J, with 21 bases between. CDR1 is LNHDA, CDR2 SQIVND, per germline (reference sequence). This chain's CDR3 is CASSGRYEGVWETQYF. The CDR3 nucleotides read TGTGCCAGTAGTGGTCGGTATGAGGGAGTGTGGGAGACCCAGTACTTC.

The genes are TRBV19 and TRBJ1-2; D is perhaps TRBD1 (6 bases). V gave up 6 bases and J gave up 8 bases, with 16 bases separating them. The germline CDR1 and CDR2 sequences are LNHDA and SQIVND (reference sequence). This CDR3 has 13 residues. Here the CDR3 reads CASSLLGAEGYTF. CDR3 DNA sequence: TGTGCCAGTAGCCTCTTGGGGGCGGAAGGCTACACCTTC.

The chain combines TRBV11-2 with TRBJ2-1; 8 positions agree with TRBD1. The CDR3 runs to 16 residues. V trimming: 1 base; J trimming: 5 bases; junction bases outside the gene matches: 7. Looked up from germline, CDR1 is SGHAT and CDR2 is FQNNGV. CDR3 region: CASSLVSDRVDNEQFF. The CDR3 DNA sequence: TGTGCCAGCAGCTTAGTTTCGGACAGGGTTGACAATGAGCAGTTCTTC.

The chain links TRBV6-1 to TRBJ2-1, with a weak D call TRBD1 (7 bases). The CDR3 length is 16 residues. Germline CDR1 and CDR2: MNHNS and SASEGT. The germline V and J ends were trimmed by 1 base and 11 bases, with 21 bases remaining between them. CDR3 residues: CASSEVGTDRVYQQFF. Here the CDR3 DNA reads TGTGCCAGCAGTGAAGTGGGGACTGACAGGGTCTATCAGCAGTTCTTC.

This clone was seen a single time. The chain combines TRBV5-4 with TRBJ2-7; 11 bases align to TRBD2. Germline V CDR1 and CDR2: SGHNT, YYREEE (reference sequence). The V segment lost 2 bases and the J segment 3 bases; nucleotides outside the gene matches: 4. This CDR3 has 15 residues. DNA of the CDR3: TGTGCCAGCAGCTTTTACACTAGCGGGAGCTACGAGCAGTACTTC. It yields the protein CASSFYTSGSYEQYF.

CDR3 sequence: CASSPSDNEQFF. The CDR3 nucleotides are TGTGCCAGCTCACCATCTGACAATGAGCAGTTCTTC. The rearrangement uses TRBV18 and TRBJ2-1; D remains unclear. Germline CDR1 is KGHSH and CDR2 is LQKENI. V was clipped by 2 bases and J by 5 bases, with 4 bases between them. CDR3 length: 12 amino acids.

This clone was detected once. This chain uses TRBV7-9 with TRBJ2-2, with 11 bases aligning to TRBD2. This CDR3 comprises 19 residues. The V and J ends lost 2 bases and 3 bases, in that order; junction bases with no gene match: 11. Looked up from germline, CDR1 is SEHNR and CDR2 is FQNEAQ (reference sequence). This chain's CDR3 is CASSLRGLAVGRDTGELFF. The CDR3 DNA is TGTGCCAGCAGCTTAAGGGGACTAGCGGTTGGCCGGGACACCGGGGAGCTGTTTTTT.

V is TRBV19 and J is TRBJ1-1, with D possibly being TRBD1 (5 bases). The CDR3 has 14 amino acids. V gave up 5 bases and J gave up 8 bases, with 18 bases separating them. Germline loops: CDR1 LNHDA, CDR2 SQIVND (reference sequence). The CDR3 DNA reads TGTGCCAGTAGTGCGGTGATTTGGGGGAGGGAAGCTTTCTTT. Encoded protein: CASSAVIWGREAFF.

The chain recombines TRBV27 with TRBJ1-6; D may be TRBD1 (5 bases). Per the germline V gene, CDR1 is MNHEY and CDR2 is SMNVEV (reference sequence). CDR3 length: 14 amino acids. Trimming pared 1 base from V and 6 bases from J, leaving 7 bases between. In DNA form, the CDR3 reads TGTGCCAGCAGTTTATTTCAGGGTAATTCACCCCTCCACTTT. Its protein product is CASSLFQGNSPLHF.